This TCR beta chain was sequenced during a study of shared clonotypes between healthy human individuals. Looking at the study overall: CD8 memory received one plate per donor, CD8 naive two, CD4 memory three and CD4 naive three.

The CDR3 covers 15 residues. V shed 1 base and J shed 5 bases, with 14 bases lying between them. CDR1 and CDR2 from the germline V gene are SGHAT and FQNNGV. Produced via immunoSEQ multiplex PCR; TCRdb's table is partial and in-frame only. The sample lists around 1.9 million clones; 85% to 95% were seen once. Naivety among CD8 cells was defined by CD45RO negativity and positive CCR7 selection, thereby excluding terminally differentiated effector memory CD45RA+ cells. Caucasian adults living in Nashville, Tennessee, provided all samples. The chain recombines TRBV11-2 with TRBJ1-1; no definite D call. The sequencing input was naive CD8+ T cells from PBMCs. The receptor's source is a young man in good health. Some clones in this sample may be carry-over from other donors' samples. The CDR3: CASSLAAGVVTEAFF. The CDR3, as DNA: TGTGCCAGCAGCTTAGCGGCAGGAGTGGTTACTGAAGCTTTCTTT.